This T cell receptor (beta chain) was recorded in a study of graft-versus-host responses after intestinal transplantation. For the study at large: Every one of the recipients received anti-thymocyte globulin induction and afterwards took tacrolimus and steroids for roughly three years. Whole-study findings and limits: Ileal or blood samples showed some GvH clones first, and such clones were also found in recipient marrow. In patients with graft-donor T cell macrochimerism, allograft graft-versus-host to host-versus-graft clonal ratios were high.

In the case of this clone: What it binds is unknown.

Here immunoSEQ multiplex PCR was the method, and the copy in TCRdb shows in-frame clones only, minus some. The data show around 15,000 clones, with 75% to 90% seen just once and 18% held by the top ten. V was shortened by 5 bases and J by 7 bases, with 15 bases between the two germline ends. The CDR3 loop spans 14 amino acids. Germline V lookup: CDR1 SGHVS, CDR2 FNYEAQ. The graft tissue was processed, and this released both intraepithelial and lamina propria lymphocytes. The material sequenced was ileum tissue, taken around 96 days after intestinal transplant. V is TRBV7-6 and J is TRBJ2-1; the D gene is possibly TRBD2 (6 bases). This sequence originates from a human patient who received an intestinal transplant, so some T cells may come from the graft donor. CDR3 bases: TGTGCCAGCAGCCCCGACAGTCGGGGGAATGAGCAGTTCTTC. This sequence encodes CASSPDSRGNEQFF.